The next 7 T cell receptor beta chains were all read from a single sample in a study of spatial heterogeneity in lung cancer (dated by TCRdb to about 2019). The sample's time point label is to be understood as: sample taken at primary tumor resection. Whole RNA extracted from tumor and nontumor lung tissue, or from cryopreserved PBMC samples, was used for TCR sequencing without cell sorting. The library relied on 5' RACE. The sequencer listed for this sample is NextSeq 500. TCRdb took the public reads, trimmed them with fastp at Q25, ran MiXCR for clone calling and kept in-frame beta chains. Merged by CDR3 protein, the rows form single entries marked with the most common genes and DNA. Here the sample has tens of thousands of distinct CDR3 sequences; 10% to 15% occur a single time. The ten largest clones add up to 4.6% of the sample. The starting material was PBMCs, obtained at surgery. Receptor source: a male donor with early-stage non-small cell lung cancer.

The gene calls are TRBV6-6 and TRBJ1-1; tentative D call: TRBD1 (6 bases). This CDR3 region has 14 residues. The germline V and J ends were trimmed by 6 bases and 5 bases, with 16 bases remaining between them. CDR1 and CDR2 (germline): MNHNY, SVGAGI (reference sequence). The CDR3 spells CASSPGRGATEAFF. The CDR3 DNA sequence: TGTGCCAGCAGCCCAGGGAGGGGGGCGACTGAAGCTTTCTTT.

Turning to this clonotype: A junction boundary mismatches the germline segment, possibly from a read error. The CDR3 sequence: CSARGEEKLFF. The CDR3 DNA follows: TGCAGTGCCAGAGGGGAGGAAAAACTGTTTTTT. This chain connects TRBV20-1 to TRBJ1-4; D is possibly TRBD1 (5 bases). This CDR3 comprises 11 residues. Germline CDR1 and CDR2: DFQATT and SNEGSKA (reference sequence).

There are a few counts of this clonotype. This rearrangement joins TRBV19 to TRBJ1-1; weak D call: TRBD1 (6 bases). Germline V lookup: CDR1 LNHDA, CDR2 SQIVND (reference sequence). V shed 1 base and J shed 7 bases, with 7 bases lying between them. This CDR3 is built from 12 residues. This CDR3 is CASSIVTGEAFF. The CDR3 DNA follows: TGTGCCAGTAGTATAGTGACAGGTGAAGCTTTCTTT.

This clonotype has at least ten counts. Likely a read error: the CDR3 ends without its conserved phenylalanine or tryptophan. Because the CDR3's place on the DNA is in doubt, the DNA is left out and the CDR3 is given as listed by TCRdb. CDR3 in amino acids: CASSSGGPLD. The chain links TRBV7-2 to TRBJ2-3; the table names TRBD1, a call not compared with the DNA. The CDR3 comprises 10 residues, both ends counted. Germline V gene sequence: CDR1 SGHTA, CDR2 FQGNSA.

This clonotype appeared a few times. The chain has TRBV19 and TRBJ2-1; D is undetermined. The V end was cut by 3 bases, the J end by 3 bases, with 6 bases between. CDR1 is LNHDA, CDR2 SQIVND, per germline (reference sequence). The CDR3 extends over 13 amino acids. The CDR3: CASSITVYNEQFF. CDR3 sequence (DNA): TGTGCCAGTAGTATCACAGTCTACAATGAGCAGTTCTTC.

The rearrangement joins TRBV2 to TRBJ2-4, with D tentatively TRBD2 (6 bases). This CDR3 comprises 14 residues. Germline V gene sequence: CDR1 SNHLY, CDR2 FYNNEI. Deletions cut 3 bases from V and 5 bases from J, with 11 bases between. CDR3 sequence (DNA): TGTGCCAGCAGTGAGTGGAGGGACGAAAACATTCAGTACTTC. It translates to CASSEWRDENIQYF.

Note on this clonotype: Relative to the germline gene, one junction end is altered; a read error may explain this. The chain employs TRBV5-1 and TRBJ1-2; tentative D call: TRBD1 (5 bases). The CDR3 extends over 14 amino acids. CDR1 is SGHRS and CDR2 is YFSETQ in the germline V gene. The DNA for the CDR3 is TGCGCCAGCAGTTTGGGGGGTTCGACTTATGGCTACACCTTC. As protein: CASSLGGSTYGYTF.